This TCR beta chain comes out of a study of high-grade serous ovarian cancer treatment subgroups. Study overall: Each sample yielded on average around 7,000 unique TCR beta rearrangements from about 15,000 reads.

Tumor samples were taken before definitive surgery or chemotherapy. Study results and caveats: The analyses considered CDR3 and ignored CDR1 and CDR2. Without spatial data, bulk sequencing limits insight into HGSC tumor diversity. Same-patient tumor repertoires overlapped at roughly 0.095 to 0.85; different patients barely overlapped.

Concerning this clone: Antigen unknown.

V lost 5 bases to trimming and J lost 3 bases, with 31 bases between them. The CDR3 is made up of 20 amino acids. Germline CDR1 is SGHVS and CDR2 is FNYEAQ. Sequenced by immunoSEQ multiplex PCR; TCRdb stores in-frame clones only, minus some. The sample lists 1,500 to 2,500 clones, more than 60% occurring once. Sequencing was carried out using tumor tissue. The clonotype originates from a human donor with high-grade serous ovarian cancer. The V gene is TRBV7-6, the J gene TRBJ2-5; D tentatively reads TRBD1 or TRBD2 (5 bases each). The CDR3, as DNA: TGTGCCAGCAGCCCAAACCTCAGGGTTTCAGCGGATTGGGACGAAGAGACCCAGTACTTC. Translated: CASSPNLRVSADWDEETQYF. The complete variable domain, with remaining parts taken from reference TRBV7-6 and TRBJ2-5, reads GAGVSQSPRYKVTKRGQDVALRCDPISGHVSLYWYRQALGQGPEFLTYFNYEAQQDKSGLPNDRFSAERPEGSISTLTIQRTEQRDSAMYRCASSPNLRVSADWDEETQYFGPGTRLLVL.